Sequencing of this TCR beta chain was carried out in a study of OX40 agonist ivuxolimab in advanced cancers. CDR1 is SGHTA, CDR2 FQGNSA, per germline. V lost 5 bases and J lost 6, with 17 bases in between. The CDR3 contains 14 residues. Assay used: immunoSEQ multiplex PCR; TCRdb lists only in-frame clones, some missing. The top ten hold roughly 2% of the sample, which has about 58,000 clones, about 90% seen once. The receptor was isolated from an adult with an advanced solid tumor such as melanoma, head and neck, liver or kidney cancer. This rearrangement joins TRBV7-2 to TRBJ2-7; perhaps TRBD2 as D (6 bases). This material consisted of CD4+ or CD8+ T cells sorted from blood, taken in a trial of the OX40 agonist ivuxolimab. CDR3: CASSPAFGGVEQYF. Here the CDR3 DNA reads TGTGCCAGCAGCCCGGCTTTTGGAGGGGTCGAGCAGTACTTC.